This TCR beta chain was recovered during a study of vaccination effects on CD4 cells after COVID-19. About the research overall: Each of a few convalescent patients underwent sampling at an early and a late point after vaccination. Regarding the study as a whole: Convalescent patients were scarce, and early post-infection timepoints were absent.

J was trimmed by 10 bases and V by 8 bases; bases with no gene match: 11. CDR1 and CDR2 from the germline V gene are KGHDR and SFDVKD. The CDR3 covers 14 residues. As regards this clone: What it recognizes is unknown.

CD4+ T cells specific for antigen were expanded with viral peptide pools by the ViraFEST assay before sequencing. CD4+ T cell isolation took place after less than 13 days of culture. By PCR, the person was confirmed to have had SARS-CoV-2 infection between March and December 2020. All study participants received two doses of BNT162b2 or mRNA-1273 vaccine. Researchers reported culturing approximately 2.2 million PBMC in each well, adding around 9.6 IU/ml IL-2 and about 9.5 ug/ml peptides. Using immunoSEQ multiplex PCR, the repertoire was profiled, and TCRdb retains in-frame clones only, with some absent. The repertoire holds about 13,000 clones, with around 67% as singletons.

Sample: CD4+ T cells from PBMCs cultured with HCoV-NL63 spike peptides, taken after COVID-19 vaccination. The genes are TRBV24-1 and TRBJ2-1, with 9 nucleotides matching TRBD2. This clonotype was sampled from a human donor who had a prior SARS-CoV-2 infection. In DNA, the CDR3 is TGTGCCACCATGGCGGGAGGGGGCCTCCAGGAGCAGTTCTTC. The encoded protein is CATMAGGGLQEQFF.